This entry is about one T cell receptor (beta chain). Its antigen is as yet unknown. This sample stems from a study of OX40 agonist ivuxolimab in advanced cancers. Background on the study: Patients were treated with intravenous ivuxolimab, dosed at 0.01 to 10 mg/kg and infused every 2 weeks. Mean age about 60 years, range about 20 to 85; approximately 83% male. Notes on the study in general: Dosing at 0.1 to 3.0 mg/kg was accompanied by clonal expansion of CD4+ and CD8+ blood T cells by week 6. No determination was made of the antigen specificity of the expanded peripheral T cells.

V gave up 5 bases and J gave up 4 bases, with 15 bases separating them. Germline V gene lookup returns CDR1 SEHNR and CDR2 FQNEAQ (reference sequence). This CDR3 spans 15 amino acids. Assay: immunoSEQ multiplex PCR; the TCRdb copy retains only in-frame clones and omits some. The table shows 60,000 to 85,000 clones, with just under 85% occurring only once. V usage is TRBV7-9 and J usage is TRBJ1-3; D is unresolved. The source of this sequence is an adult with an advanced solid tumor such as melanoma, head and neck, liver or kidney cancer. Sequenced here: CD4+ or CD8+ T cells sorted from blood, sampled in a trial of the OX40 agonist ivuxolimab. The CDR3 region has the DNA TGTGCCAGCAGCCTCGGGCAGACTAAGGGAAACACCATATATTTT. Amino acid sequence: CASSLGQTKGNTIYF.